This paragraph covers one T cell receptor beta chain sequence. Its antigen is unknown. The data are from a study of cytomegalovirus exposure and HLA in healthy donors. General study findings and limits: Published work reported that the classifier diagnosed cytomegalovirus status with high specificity and sensitivity. In a later analysis, parvovirus B19, influenza, CMV and Epstein-Barr virus appeared linked to several top co-occurrence clusters.

PCR primers comprised 60 Vbeta and 13 Jbeta primers. Authors' processing steps: A follow-up analysis tallied around 76 million unique TCR beta chains, some 11 million shared. Profiled with immunoSEQ multiplex PCR; TCRdb holds only in-frame clones, not every one. V and J calls plus clone size are reproduced from that table; the DNA served to infer D and trimming. Of 130,000 or so clones detected, around 73% appear once; the ten largest clones hold 1.6%. The sequenced sample consisted of PBMCs. This sequence was found in a female donor in good health and CMV-seronegative.

The CDR3 DNA reads TGTGCCAGCAGTGAATCGGGGGGGGTGAGCTATGGCTACACCTTC. Amino acids: CASSESGGVSYGYTF. This chain connects TRBV6-1 to TRBJ1-2; D is possibly TRBD1 (5 bases). Germline V gene data show CDR1 as MNHNS and CDR2 as SASEGT. CDR3 size: 15 residues. V was trimmed by 2 bases and J by 4 bases, leaving 14 bases between them.